The T cell receptor beta chain described here comes from a study of CD8+ T cells in alopecia areata. In regard to this clone: What it binds is not known.

Study findings and constraints: Scalp repertoires also include resident alphabeta T cells from normal skin.

Regarding treatment: oral pan-JAK inhibitor, 5-10 mg twice daily. PBMCs served as the source from which CD4+ and CD8+ T cells were sorted. Reverse transcribed after extraction, RNA yielded cDNA as the sequencing template. Using immunoSEQ multiplex PCR, the repertoire was profiled, and TCRdb retains in-frame clones only, with some absent. The sample consists of more than 200,000 clones, less than 50% of them appearing once. This receptor was identified in a human donor with alopecia areata. This sample comprised CD4+ T cells sorted from blood, obtained around week 36, from a patient treated with tofacitinib.

The CDR3 region has the DNA TGTGCCAGCAGTGAGGACAGTACCTACGAGCAGTACTTC. It encodes CASSEDSTYEQYF. The chain employs TRBV6-1 and TRBJ2-7, with D tentatively TRBD1 (6 bases). In germline, CDR1 is MNHNS, CDR2 SASEGT. The CDR3 runs 13 residues. Trimming left V 3 bases short and J 2 bases short, with 8 bases between.